The present TCR beta chain was sequenced within a study of cytomegalovirus exposure and HLA in healthy donors. Amplification used 60 Vbeta primers and 13 Jbeta primers. TCRdb's table, derived via immunoSEQ multiplex PCR, lists solely in-frame clones and lacks some. The data contain 250,000 to 300,000 clones, roughly 91% of them seen just once; the ten biggest clones take up roughly 1.5%. Trimming left V 4 bases short and J 7 bases short, with 12 bases between. Germline assignment: CDR1 SGHRS and CDR2 YFSETQ. This CDR3 contains 12 residues. This chain links TRBV5-1 with TRBJ2-7; D gene uncertain. The material sequenced was PBMCs. The clonotype comes from a girl aged 2 to 9 in good health and CMV-seronegative. The CDR3 bases are TGCGCCAGCAGCCCCCTAGGTCTGGAGCAGTACTTC. Its translation is CASSPLGLEQYF.